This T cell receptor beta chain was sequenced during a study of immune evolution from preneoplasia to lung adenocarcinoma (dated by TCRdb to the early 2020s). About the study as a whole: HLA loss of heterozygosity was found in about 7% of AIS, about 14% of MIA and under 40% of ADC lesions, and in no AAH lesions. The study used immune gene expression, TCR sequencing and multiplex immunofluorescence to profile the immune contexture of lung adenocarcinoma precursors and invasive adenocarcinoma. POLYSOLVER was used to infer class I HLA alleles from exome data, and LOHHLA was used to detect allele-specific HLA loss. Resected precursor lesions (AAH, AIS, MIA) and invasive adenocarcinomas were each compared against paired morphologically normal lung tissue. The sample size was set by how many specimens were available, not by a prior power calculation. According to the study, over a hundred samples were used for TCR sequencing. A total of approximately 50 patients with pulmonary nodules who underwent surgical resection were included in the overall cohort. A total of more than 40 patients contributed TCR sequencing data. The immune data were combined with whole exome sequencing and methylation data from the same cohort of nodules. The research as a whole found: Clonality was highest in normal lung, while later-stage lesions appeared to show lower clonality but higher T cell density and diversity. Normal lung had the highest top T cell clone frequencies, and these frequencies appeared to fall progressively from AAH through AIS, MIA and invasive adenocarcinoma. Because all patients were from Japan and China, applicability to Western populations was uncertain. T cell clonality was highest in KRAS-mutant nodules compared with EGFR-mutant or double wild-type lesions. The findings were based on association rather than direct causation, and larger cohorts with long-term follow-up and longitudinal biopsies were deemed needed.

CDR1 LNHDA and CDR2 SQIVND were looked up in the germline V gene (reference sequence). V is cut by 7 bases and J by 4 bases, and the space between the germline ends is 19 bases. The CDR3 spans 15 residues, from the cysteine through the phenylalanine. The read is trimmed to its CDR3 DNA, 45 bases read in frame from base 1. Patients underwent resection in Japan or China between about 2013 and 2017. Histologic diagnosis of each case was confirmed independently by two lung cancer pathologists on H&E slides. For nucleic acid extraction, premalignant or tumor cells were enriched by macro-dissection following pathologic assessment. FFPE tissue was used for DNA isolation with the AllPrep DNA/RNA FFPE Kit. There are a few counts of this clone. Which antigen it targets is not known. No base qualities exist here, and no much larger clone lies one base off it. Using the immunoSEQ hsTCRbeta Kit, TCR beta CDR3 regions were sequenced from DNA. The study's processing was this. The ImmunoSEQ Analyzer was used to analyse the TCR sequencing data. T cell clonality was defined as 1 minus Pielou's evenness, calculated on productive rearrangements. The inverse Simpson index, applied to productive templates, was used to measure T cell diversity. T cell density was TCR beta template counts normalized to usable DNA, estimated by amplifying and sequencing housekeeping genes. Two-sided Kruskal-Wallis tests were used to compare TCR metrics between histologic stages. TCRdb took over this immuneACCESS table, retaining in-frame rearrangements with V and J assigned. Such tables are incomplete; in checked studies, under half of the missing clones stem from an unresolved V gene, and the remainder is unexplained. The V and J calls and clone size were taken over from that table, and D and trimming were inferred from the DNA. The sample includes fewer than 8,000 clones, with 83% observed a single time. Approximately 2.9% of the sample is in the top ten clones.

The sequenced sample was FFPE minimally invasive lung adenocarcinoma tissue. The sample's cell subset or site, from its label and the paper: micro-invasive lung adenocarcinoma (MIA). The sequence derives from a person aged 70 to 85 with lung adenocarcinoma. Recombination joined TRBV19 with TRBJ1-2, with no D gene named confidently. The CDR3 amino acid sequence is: CASNTGPSSGYGYTF. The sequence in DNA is TGTGCCAGTAACACCGGACCATCCAGCGGCTATGGCTACACCTTC.